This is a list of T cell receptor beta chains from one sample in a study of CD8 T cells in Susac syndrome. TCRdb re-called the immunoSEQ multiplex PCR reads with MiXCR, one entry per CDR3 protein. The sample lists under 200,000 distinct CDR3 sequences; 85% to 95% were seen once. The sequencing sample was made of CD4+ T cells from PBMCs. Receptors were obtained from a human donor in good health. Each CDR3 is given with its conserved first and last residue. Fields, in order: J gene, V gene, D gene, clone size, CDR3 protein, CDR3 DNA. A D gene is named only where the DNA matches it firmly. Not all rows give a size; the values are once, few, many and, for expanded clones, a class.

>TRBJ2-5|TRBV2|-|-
CASSAGQTGTQYF
TGTGCCAGCAGTGCAGGCCAGACGGGGACCCAGTACTTC
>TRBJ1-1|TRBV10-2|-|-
CASSDKGYTEAFF
TGCGCCAGCAGTGATAAAGGTTACACTGAAGCTTTCTTT
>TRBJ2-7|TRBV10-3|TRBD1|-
CAISGTADYEQYF
TGTGCCATCAGCGGGACAGCGGACTACGAGCAGTACTTC
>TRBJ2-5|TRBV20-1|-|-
CSARLQGGQETQYF
TGCAGTGCTAGGTTACAGGGTGGACAAGAGACCCAGTACTTC
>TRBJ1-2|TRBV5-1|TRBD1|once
CASRSAGGDGYTF
TGCGCCAGCAGGAGCGCAGGGGGTGATGGCTACACCTTC
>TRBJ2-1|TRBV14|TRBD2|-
CASSQAGTSDNEQFF
TGTGCCAGCAGCCAAGCCGGGACTAGCGACAATGAGCAGTTCTTC
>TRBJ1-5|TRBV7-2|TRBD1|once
CAGRQGPDQPQHF
TGTGCCGGGAGACAGGGGCCCGATCAGCCCCAGCATTTT
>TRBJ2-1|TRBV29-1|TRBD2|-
CSADGLAGGEQFF
TGCAGCGCAGACGGGCTAGCGGGAGGTGAGCAGTTCTTC
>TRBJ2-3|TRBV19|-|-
CASSMGGPDTQYF
TGTGCCAGTAGTATGGGGGGCCCAGATACGCAGTATTTT
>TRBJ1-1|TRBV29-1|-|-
CSVQDGSEAFF
TGCAGCGTTCAGGACGGCTCTGAAGCTTTCTTT
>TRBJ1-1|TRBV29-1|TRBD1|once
CSVQQGMNTEAFF
TGCAGCGTTCAACAGGGGATGAACACTGAAGCTTTCTTT
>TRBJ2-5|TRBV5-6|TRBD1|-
CASSRGQGVWETQYF
TGTGCCAGCAGCCGAGGACAGGGTGTATGGGAGACCCAGTACTTC
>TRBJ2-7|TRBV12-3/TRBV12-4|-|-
CASSFVGGSYEQYF
TGTGCCAGCAGTTTCGTGGGGGGCTCCTACGAGCAGTACTTC
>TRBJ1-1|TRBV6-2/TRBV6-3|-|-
CASKEDTEAFF
TGTGCCAGCAAAGAGGACACTGAAGCTTTCTTT
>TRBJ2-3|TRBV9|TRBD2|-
CASSVVGSGGRNTQYF
TGTGCCAGCAGCGTAGTGGGTAGCGGGGGACGGAATACGCAGTATTTT
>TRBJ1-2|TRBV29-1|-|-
CSVEDRASDGYTF
TGCAGCGTTGAAGATAGGGCCTCAGATGGCTACACCTTC
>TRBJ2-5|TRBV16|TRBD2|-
CASTPDERGTQYF
TGTGCCAGCACACCGGACGAGCGGGGGACCCAGTACTTC
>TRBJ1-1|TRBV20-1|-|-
CSTLRWQNTEAFF
TGCAGTACGCTCAGGTGGCAGAACACTGAAGCTTTCTTT
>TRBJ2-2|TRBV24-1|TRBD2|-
CATGREVGGELFF
TGTGCCACCGGGCGGGAGGTCGGCGGGGAGCTGTTTTTT
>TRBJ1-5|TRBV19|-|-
CASHHRDQPQHF
TGTGCCAGCCACCACCGGGATCAGCCCCAGCATTTT
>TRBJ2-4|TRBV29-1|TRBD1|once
CSVVGQGQNIQYF
TGCAGCGTTGTAGGACAGGGCCAAAACATTCAGTACTTC
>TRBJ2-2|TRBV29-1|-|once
CSVRGAGELFF
TGCAGCGTTAGGGGGGCCGGGGAGCTGTTTTTT
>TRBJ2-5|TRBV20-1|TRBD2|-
CSAIKLAGGHGTQYF
TGCAGTGCTATTAAACTAGCGGGGGGGCACGGGACCCAGTACTTC
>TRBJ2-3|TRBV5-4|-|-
CASRSGGPTDTQYF
TGTGCCAGCCGCTCCGGGGGGCCCACAGATACGCAGTATTTT
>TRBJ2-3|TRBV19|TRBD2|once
CASARLAGSTDTQYF
TGTGCCAGTGCCCGGCTAGCGGGAAGCACAGATACGCAGTATTTT
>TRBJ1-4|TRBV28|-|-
CASSSLGVWEKLFF
TGTGCCAGCAGTTCCCTAGGGGTATGGGAAAAACTGTTTTTT
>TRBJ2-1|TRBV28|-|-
CASSPGQARYEQFF
TGTGCCAGCAGCCCTGGCCAAGCGAGGTATGAGCAGTTCTTC
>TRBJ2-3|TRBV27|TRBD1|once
CASSVEGTGGADTQYF
TGTGCCAGCAGTGTTGAAGGGACAGGGGGCGCAGATACGCAGTATTTT
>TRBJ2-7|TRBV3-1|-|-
CASSQEGVNEQYF
TGTGCCAGCAGCCAAGAAGGAGTGAACGAGCAGTACTTC
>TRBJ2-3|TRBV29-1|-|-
CSALEGLGDTQYF
TGCAGCGCCCTCGAGGGGTTGGGAGATACGCAGTATTTT
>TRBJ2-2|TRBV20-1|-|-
CSATRWLGELFF
TGCAGTGCCACTCGATGGCTCGGGGAGCTGTTTTTT
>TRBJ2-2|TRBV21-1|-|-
CASSPRTITFTGELFF
TGTGCCAGCAGTCCAAGGACAATTACCTTCACCGGGGAGCTGTTTTTT
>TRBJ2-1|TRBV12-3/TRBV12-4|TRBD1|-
CASRTGTGIYNEQFF
TGTGCCAGCAGGACCGGGACAGGGATTTACAATGAGCAGTTCTTC
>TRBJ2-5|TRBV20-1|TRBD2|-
CSAGRSLAGEETQYF
TGCAGTGCGGGACGGTCGCTAGCGGGAGAAGAGACCCAGTACTTC
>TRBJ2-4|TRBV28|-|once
CASLRTSDGAKNIQYF
TGTGCCAGCCTCAGGACGTCGGATGGGGCCAAAAACATTCAGTACTTC
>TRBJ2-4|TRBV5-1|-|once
CASSPGELAKNIQYF
TGCGCCAGCAGCCCAGGAGAACTAGCCAAAAACATTCAGTACTTC
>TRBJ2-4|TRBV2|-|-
CASVGGANIQYF
TGTGCCAGTGTTGGGGGCGCAAACATTCAGTACTTC
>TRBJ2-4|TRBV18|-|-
CASSPDSLQYF
TGTGCCAGCTCACCGGACAGTCTTCAGTACTTC
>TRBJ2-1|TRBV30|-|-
CAWERPRVSSYNEQFF
TGTGCCTGGGAGAGACCGAGGGTAAGCTCCTACAATGAGCAGTTCTTC
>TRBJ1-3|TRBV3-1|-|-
CASSQGGSGNTIYF
TGTGCCAGCAGCCAAGGCGGCTCTGGAAACACCATATATTTT
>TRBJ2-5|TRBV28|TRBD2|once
CASSPQRTSAETQYF
TGTGCCAGCAGTCCCCAGCGGACTAGCGCGGAGACCCAGTACTTC
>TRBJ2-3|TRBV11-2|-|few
CASSFQGATDTQYF
TGTGCCAGCAGCTTTCAGGGAGCGACAGATACGCAGTATTTT
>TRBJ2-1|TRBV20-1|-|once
CSAPFSRPGNEQFF
TGCAGTGCCCCCTTCAGCAGGCCGGGCAATGAGCAGTTCTTC
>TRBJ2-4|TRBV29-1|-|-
CSVDRDLAKNIQYF
TGCAGCGTTGACAGGGATCTAGCCAAAAACATTCAGTACTTC
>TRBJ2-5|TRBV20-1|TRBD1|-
CSARGQQETQYF
TGCAGTGCTAGGGGACAGCAAGAGACCCAGTACTTC
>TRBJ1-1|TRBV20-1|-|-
CSAPRVNTEAFF
TGCAGTGCTCCCAGGGTGAACACTGAAGCTTTCTTT
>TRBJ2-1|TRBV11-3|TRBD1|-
CASSEDRDPGNEQFF
TGTGCCAGCAGCGAAGACAGGGACCCTGGCAATGAGCAGTTCTTC
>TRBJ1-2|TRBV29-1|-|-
CSVAREGDYGYTF
TGCAGCGTTGCAAGGGAAGGCGACTATGGCTACACCTTC
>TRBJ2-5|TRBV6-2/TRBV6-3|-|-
CASSYRVGETQYF
TGTGCCAGCAGTTACCGAGTCGGAGAGACCCAGTACTTC
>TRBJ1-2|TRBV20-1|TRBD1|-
CSASSRQGVPYGYTF
TGCAGTGCCAGCAGCCGACAGGGGGTCCCCTATGGCTACACCTTC
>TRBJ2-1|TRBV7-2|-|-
CASSLAIRSNEQFF
TGTGCCAGCAGCTTAGCGATCCGAAGCAATGAGCAGTTCTTC
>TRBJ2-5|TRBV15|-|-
CATSRPRTESQETQYF
TGTGCCACCAGCAGGCCTAGGACAGAAAGCCAAGAGACCCAGTACTTC